Below, 27 T cell receptor beta chains from the same sample are listed, as sequenced in a study of STAT5B mutations in CD4+ large granular lymphocyte leukemia. Repertoires were generated with immunoSEQ multiplex PCR, while TCRdb's copy carries only in-frame clones and drops some. The sample yields over 20,000 clones, around 81% seen once. The sample consisted of CD4+ T cells from blood buffy coats. The receptors come from a human donor in good health.

CDR3 region: CASTSGGASIDNEQFF. The CDR3 nucleotides are TGTGCCAGCACTAGCGGGGGGGCCTCCATAGACAATGAGCAGTTCTTC. The V gene is TRBV7-9, the J gene TRBJ2-1, with TRBD2 matching 12 bases. J was trimmed by 5 bases and V by 7 bases; bases with no gene match: 9. This CDR3 has 16 amino acids. Germline V lookup: CDR1 SEHNR, CDR2 FQNEAQ (reference sequence). Looking up the rest from reference TRBV7-9 and TRBJ2-1 gives the full variable domain: DTGVSQNPRHKITKRGQNVTFRCDPISEHNRLYWYRQTLGQGPEFLTYFQNEAQLEKSRLLSDRFSAERPKGSFSTLEIQRTEQGDSAMYLCASTSGGASIDNEQFFGPGTRLTVL.

The chain recombines TRBV19 with TRBJ1-5; 10 nucleotides agree with TRBD1. V shed 4 bases and J 2 bases; nucleotides not matched to a gene: 5. CDR1 and CDR2 from the germline V gene are LNHDA and SQIVND (reference sequence). The length of the CDR3 is 16 residues. In nucleotides, the CDR3 is TGTGCCAGTAGTAGATCCGGGACAGGGGGCAATCAGCCCCAGCATTTT. As protein: CASSRSGTGGNQPQHF. The full variable domain, in which reference TRBV19 and TRBJ1-5 provide the parts outside the CDR3, is DGGITQSPKYLFRKEGQNVTLSCEQNLNHDAMYWYRQDPGQGLRLIYYSQIVNDFQKGDIAEGYSVSREKKESFPLTVTSAQKNPTAFYLCASSRSGTGGNQPQHFGDGTRLSIL.

This chain connects TRBV6-1 to TRBJ2-7; 12 bases align to TRBD1. The V gene's germline CDR1 is MNHNS and CDR2 SASEGT. J was trimmed by 5 bases and V by 4 bases; bases with no gene match: 6. This CDR3 comprises 15 residues. CDR3 protein: CASSAGQGARNEQYV. CDR3 in DNA: TGTGCCAGCAGTGCGGGACAGGGGGCTCGCAACGAGCAGTACGTC.

The V call is TRBV5-1, the J call TRBJ1-2; TRBD1 matches at 7 bases. V gave up 0 bases and J gave up 6 bases; unmatched junction bases: 14. CDR1 is SGHRS and CDR2 is YFSETQ in the germline V gene. The CDR3 runs to 17 residues. The CDR3 loop is CASSLDIWDRGRNGYTF. The CDR3 DNA sequence: TGCGCCAGCAGCTTGGATATATGGGACAGAGGCCGAAATGGCTACACCTTC.

The chain carries TRBV2 and TRBJ1-2; D unresolved. Germline assignment: CDR1 SNHLY and CDR2 FYNNEI. Trimming pared 5 bases from V and 4 bases from J, leaving 8 bases between. This CDR3 is built from 12 residues. CDR3 sequence reads: CASSIQIYGYTF. The CDR3 DNA reads as TGTGCCAGCAGTATTCAGATCTATGGCTACACCTTC.

CDR3 region: CASSGQGLAADEQYF. The CDR3 nucleotides are TGTGCCAGCAGCGGACAGGGACTAGCGGCCGACGAGCAGTACTTC. V gene TRBV7-6 combines with J gene TRBJ2-7; 11 bases line up with TRBD2. The CDR3 is made up of 15 amino acids. The trim removed 5 bases at V and 5 bases at J, leaving 8 bases unmatched. The germline V gene has CDR1 SGHVS and CDR2 FNYEAQ.

In nucleotides, the CDR3 is TGTGCCAGTAGTATGCCCAACACCCCGGTGGACTATGGCTACACCTTC. It yields the protein CASSMPNTPVDYGYTF. The V gene is TRBV19, the J gene TRBJ1-2; D remains ambiguous. With 3 bases removed from V and 3 bases from J, the gap between germline ends came to 17 bases. This CDR3 contains 16 residues. Germline V gives CDR1 LNHDA, CDR2 SQIVND (reference sequence).

The chain has TRBV7-2 and TRBJ2-2, with D unclear. Germline values: CDR1 SGHTA, CDR2 FQGNSA. V was shortened by 7 bases and J by 4 bases, with 4 bases between the two germline ends. The CDR3 spans 11 residues. For the CDR3, the DNA is TGTGCCAGCAAAGTCACCGGGGAGCTGTTTTTT. Encoded protein: CASKVTGELFF.

This chain joins TRBV18 and TRBJ1-3, with 8 bases aligning to TRBD1. V gave up 3 bases and J gave up 0 bases; unmatched junction bases: 4. Germline values: CDR1 KGHSH, CDR2 LQKENI. The CDR3 sequence is 16 residues long. CDR3 DNA sequence: TGTGCCAGCTCACCCAGGACAGGGAGCTCTGGAAACACCATATATTTT. Its protein is CASSPRTGSSGNTIYF.

V usage is TRBV7-2 and J usage is TRBJ2-7; possible D gene TRBD1, 6 bases. The CDR3 contains 14 residues. V was clipped by 3 bases and J by 2 bases, with 11 bases between them. Germline assignment: CDR1 SGHTA and CDR2 FQGNSA. CDR3 in amino acids: CASSFRGDTYEQYF. Here the CDR3 DNA reads TGTGCCAGCAGCTTCAGAGGGGACACCTACGAGCAGTACTTC.

This chain joins TRBV4-2 and TRBJ1-1, with D unresolved. Germline assignment: CDR1 LGHNA and CDR2 YNFKEQ. Deletions cut 4 bases from V and 1 base from J, with 4 bases between. This CDR3 comprises 12 residues. CDR3 sequence (DNA): TGTGCCAGCAGCCCCCAGAACACTGAAGCTTTCTTT. The encoded protein is CASSPQNTEAFF.

Here the CDR3 DNA reads TGCGCCAGCAGCCAAGATATCGCTTCCCCGAACACCGGGGAGCTGTTTTTT. This encodes CASSQDIASPNTGELFF. The gene calls are TRBV4-1 and TRBJ2-2; D call uncertain. Trimming pared 0 bases from V and 0 bases from J, leaving 11 bases between. Germline loops: CDR1 MGHRA, CDR2 YSYEKL. The CDR3 has 17 residues.

The chain uses TRBV11-2 and TRBJ2-6; unclear D gene. The V and J ends lost 2 bases and 0 bases respectively, with 8 bases between them. The CDR3 totals 16 residues. Germline CDR1 and CDR2: SGHAT and FQNNGV. Written as DNA, the CDR3 is TGTGCCAGCAGCTTACTCCGGAGCTCTGGGGCCAACGTCCTGACTTTC. It yields the protein CASSLLRSSGANVLTF.

CDR3: CASSLTTGGINYGYTF. The CDR3 nucleotides read TGTGCCAGCAGCCTCACGACAGGGGGCATTAACTATGGCTACACCTTC. The chain recombines TRBV7-9 with TRBJ1-2; 10 bases line up with TRBD1. The CDR3 has 16 residues. The germline gives CDR1 SEHNR, CDR2 FQNEAQ (reference sequence). Trimming removed 5 bases from V and 1 base from J; junction bases left unmatched: 7.

The rearrangement uses TRBV5-5 and TRBJ1-4, with 8 positions matching TRBD1. Trimming took 7 bases from V and 7 from J; bases not matched to a gene: 9. Germline V gives CDR1 SGHKS, CDR2 YYEKEE (reference sequence). The CDR3 has 14 amino acids. CDR3: CASGWTGRGEKLFF. The CDR3 DNA follows: TGTGCCAGCGGCTGGACAGGGAGGGGTGAAAAACTGTTTTTT.

In its sample, this clone was seen a few times. The chain recombines TRBV5-1 with TRBJ1-1, with a weak D call TRBD1 (5 bases). Per the germline V gene, CDR1 is SGHRS and CDR2 is YFSETQ. This CDR3 spans 13 amino acids. V was cut by 0 bases and J by 3 bases, with 6 bases left in between. The CDR3 sequence: CASSLGGDTEAFF. The CDR3 nucleotides are TGCGCCAGCAGCTTGGGGGGGGACACTGAAGCTTTCTTT.

The V gene is TRBV5-1, the J gene TRBJ1-1; 7 nucleotides match TRBD1. CDR1 and CDR2 (germline): SGHRS, YFSETQ. The CDR3 length is 16 residues. Unmatched junction bases numbered 6, after V lost 0 bases and J lost 1 base. CDR3 loop: CASSLAMGTANTEAFF. CDR3 in DNA: TGCGCCAGCAGCTTGGCGATGGGGACAGCGAACACTGAAGCTTTCTTT.

This chain connects TRBV30 to TRBJ1-5, with 7 bases identical to TRBD1. This CDR3 is built from 15 residues. V dropped 4 bases and J dropped 5; count of bases not matched to a gene: 11. CDR1 is GTSNPN, CDR2 SVGIG, per germline (reference sequence). The CDR3, as DNA: TGTGCCTGGAACAAAGGGGGGACAGCCCATCAGCCCCAGCATTTT. Translated, it gives CAWNKGGTAHQPQHF.

V gene TRBV4-1 combines with J gene TRBJ2-1; 9 bases are shared with TRBD2. The ends lost 4 bases at V and 6 bases at J; junction bases unmatched: 16. The CDR3 is 18 amino acids. The germline V gene has CDR1 MGHRA and CDR2 YSYEKL. In DNA form, the CDR3 reads TGCGCCAGCAGCCCAAGAGCCCAGCGGGAGGATCCCCTCAATGAGCAGTTCTTC. Its protein product is CASSPRAQREDPLNEQFF.

This CDR3 reads CASGFHTGELFF. CDR3 bases: TGTGCTAGTGGTTTCCACACCGGGGAGCTGTTTTTT. The rearrangement links TRBV12-5 to TRBJ2-2; D is ambiguous. The ends were cut back, 3 bases at V and 3 bases at J, with 2 bases in the middle. CDR1 is LGHNT, CDR2 FRNRAP, per germline. CDR3 length: 12 residues.

The chain carries TRBV10-2 and TRBJ2-7; D possibly corresponds to TRBD2 (6 bases). This CDR3 spans 15 amino acids. CDR1 and CDR2 from the germline V gene are WSHSY and SAAADI. V lost 3 bases and J 3 bases, leaving 15 bases between the germline ends. CDR3 loop: CASSDVGAGFYEQYF. The CDR3 DNA reads as TGCGCCAGCAGTGATGTTGGTGCGGGATTCTACGAGCAGTACTTC.

Turning to this clone: A junction boundary mismatches the germline segment, possibly from a read error. The genes are TRBV7-2 and TRBJ2-5, with TRBD2 identical over 7 bases. Germline CDR1 SGHTA, CDR2 FQGNSA. This CDR3 comprises 14 residues. The CDR3 bases are TGTGCCAGTAGCTACGTGGGAGGGAAGAGGACCCAGTACTTC. Translation gives CASSYVGGKRTQYF.

V gene TRBV6-5 combines with J gene TRBJ1-2, with 9 bases that match TRBD1. J was trimmed by 6 bases and V by 5 bases; bases with no gene match: 10. The CDR3 totals 15 residues. From germline, CDR1 is MNHEY and CDR2 SVGAGI. CDR3 sequence: CASSTDRGPSDGYTF. CDR3 DNA sequence: TGTGCCAGCAGTACGGACAGGGGCCCATCCGATGGCTACACCTTC.

The chain links TRBV7-2 to TRBJ1-1; D perhaps matches TRBD1 (6 bases). The CDR3 loop spans 15 amino acids. Germline values: CDR1 SGHTA, CDR2 FQGNSA. Trimming took 4 bases from V and 1 from J, leaving 13 bases between them. Here the CDR3 reads CASSSPGHPNTEAFF. For the CDR3, the DNA is TGTGCCAGCAGCTCTCCGGGACACCCGAACACTGAAGCTTTCTTT. The full variable domain, completed using reference TRBV7-2 and TRBJ1-1, is GAGVSQSPSNKVTEKGKDVELRCDPISGHTALYWYRQSLGQGLEFLIYFQGNSAPDKSGLPSDRFSAERTGGSVSTLTIQRTQQEDSAVYLCASSSPGHPNTEAFFGQGTRLTVV.

This clone was picked up one time. The chain couples TRBV9 to TRBJ2-3; D unresolved. Germline CDR1 reads SGDLS; CDR2 reads YYNGEE. V lost 0 bases to trimming and J lost 5 bases, with 7 bases between them. The CDR3 extends over 13 amino acids. The CDR3 sequence: CASSVDGRDTQYF. CDR3 DNA: TGTGCCAGCAGCGTAGATGGGCGAGATACGCAGTATTTT. Together with reference TRBV9 and TRBJ2-3, the CDR3 gives the full variable domain: DSGVTQTPKHLITATGQRVTLRCSPRSGDLSVYWYQQSLDQGLQFLIQYYNGEERAKGNILERFSAQQFPDLHSELNLSSLELGDSALYFCASSVDGRDTQYFGPGTRLTVL.

The chain recombines TRBV6-5 with TRBJ2-7; no clear D. CDR1 MNHEY and CDR2 SVGAGI come from the germline V gene. The CDR3 consists of 14 residues. Trimming pared 0 bases from V and 0 bases from J, leaving 6 bases between. CDR3 nucleotide sequence: TGTGCCAGCAGTTACTCGCATTACTCCTACGAGCAGTACTTC. Translating gives CASSYSHYSYEQYF.

This chain's CDR3 is CASNLQAGAVEQYF. The CDR3 DNA follows: TGTGCCAGCAATCTCCAAGCAGGGGCGGTCGAGCAGTACTTC. This rearrangement joins TRBV2 to TRBJ2-7, with D perhaps matching TRBD1 (6 bases). Germline values: CDR1 SNHLY, CDR2 FYNNEI. The V end was cut by 7 bases, the J end by 6 bases, with 19 bases between. The CDR3 has 14 residues.